The present TCR beta chain was sequenced within a study of blood T cell repertoires in COVID-19. Sequencing was performed with immunoSEQ multiplex PCR; in TCRdb, only in-frame clones are kept and a portion is missing. The data hold about 440,000 clones, with about nine tenths observed a single time. CDR3 length: 16 amino acids. Germline CDR1 and CDR2: SGHTA and FQGNSA. V lost 5 bases and J 1 base, leaving 16 bases between the germline ends. This chain links TRBV7-2 with TRBJ2-3; possibly TRBD2 for D (6 bases). This clonotype was obtained from a woman aged 45-60 years with COVID-19, enrolled during active disease. The sequencing sample was made of peripheral blood. This CDR3 is CASSPGLSPRTDTQYF. For the CDR3, the DNA is TGTGCCAGCAGCCCCGGACTATCACCACGCACAGATACGCAGTATTTT. The entire variable domain, with the rest obtained from reference TRBV7-2 and TRBJ2-3, is as follows: GAGVSQSPSNKVTEKGKDVELRCDPISGHTALYWYRQSLGQGLEFLIYFQGNSAPDKSGLPSDRFSAERTGGSVSTLTIQRTQQEDSAVYLCASSPGLSPRTDTQYFGPGTRLTVL.